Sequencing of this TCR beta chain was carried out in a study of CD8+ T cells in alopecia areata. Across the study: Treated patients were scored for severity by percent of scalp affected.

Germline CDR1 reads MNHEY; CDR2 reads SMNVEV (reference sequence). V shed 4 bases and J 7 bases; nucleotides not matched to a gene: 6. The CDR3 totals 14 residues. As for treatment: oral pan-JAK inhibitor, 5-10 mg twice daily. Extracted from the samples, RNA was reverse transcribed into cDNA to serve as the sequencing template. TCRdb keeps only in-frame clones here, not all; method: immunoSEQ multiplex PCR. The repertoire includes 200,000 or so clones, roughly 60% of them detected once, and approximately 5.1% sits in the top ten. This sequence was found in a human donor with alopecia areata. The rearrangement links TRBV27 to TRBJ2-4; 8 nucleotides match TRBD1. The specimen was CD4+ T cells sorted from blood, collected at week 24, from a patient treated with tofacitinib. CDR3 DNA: TGTGCCAGCAGTTGGACAGGGACGTTGAACATTCAGTACTTC. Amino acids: CASSWTGTLNIQYF.